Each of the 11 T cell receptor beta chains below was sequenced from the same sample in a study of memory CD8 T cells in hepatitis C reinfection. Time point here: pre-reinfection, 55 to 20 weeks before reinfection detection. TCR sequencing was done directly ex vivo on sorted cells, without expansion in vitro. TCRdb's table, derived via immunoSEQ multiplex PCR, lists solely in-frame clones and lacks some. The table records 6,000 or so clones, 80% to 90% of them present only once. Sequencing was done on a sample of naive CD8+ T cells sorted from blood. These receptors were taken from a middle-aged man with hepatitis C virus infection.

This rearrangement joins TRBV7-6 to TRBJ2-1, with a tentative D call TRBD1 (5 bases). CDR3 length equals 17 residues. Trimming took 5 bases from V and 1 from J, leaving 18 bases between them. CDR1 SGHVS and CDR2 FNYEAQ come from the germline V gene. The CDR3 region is CASSGEVRQGSYNEQFF. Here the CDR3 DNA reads TGTGCCAGCAGCGGAGAGGTACGGCAGGGTTCCTACAATGAGCAGTTCTTC.

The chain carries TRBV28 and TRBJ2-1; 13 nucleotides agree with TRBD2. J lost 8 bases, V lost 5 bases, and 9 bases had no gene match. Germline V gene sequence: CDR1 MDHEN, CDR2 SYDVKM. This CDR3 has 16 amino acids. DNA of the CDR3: TGTGCCAGCAGTACCACTAGCGGGAGGGCCTTGGATGAGCAGTTCTTC. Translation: CASSTTSGRALDEQFF.

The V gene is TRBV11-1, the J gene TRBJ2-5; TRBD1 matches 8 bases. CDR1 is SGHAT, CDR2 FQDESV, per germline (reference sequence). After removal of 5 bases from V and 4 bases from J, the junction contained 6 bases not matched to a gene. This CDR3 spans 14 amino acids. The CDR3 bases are TGTGCCAGCAGCCCTGACAGGGGAGGAGAGACCCAGTACTTC. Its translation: CASSPDRGGETQYF.

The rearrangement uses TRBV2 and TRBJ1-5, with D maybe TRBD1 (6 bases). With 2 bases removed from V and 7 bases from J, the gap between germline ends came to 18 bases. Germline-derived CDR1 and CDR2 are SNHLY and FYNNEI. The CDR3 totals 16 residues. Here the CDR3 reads CASSERANRDGQPQHF. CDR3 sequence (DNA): TGTGCCAGCAGTGAACGGGCCAACAGGGATGGACAGCCCCAGCATTTT. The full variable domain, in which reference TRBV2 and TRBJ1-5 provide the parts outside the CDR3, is EPEVTQTPSHQVTQMGQEVILRCVPISNHLYFYWYRQILGQKVEFLVSFYNNEISEKSEIFDDQFSVERPDGSNFTLKIRSTKLEDSAMYFCASSERANRDGQPQHFGDGTRLSIL.

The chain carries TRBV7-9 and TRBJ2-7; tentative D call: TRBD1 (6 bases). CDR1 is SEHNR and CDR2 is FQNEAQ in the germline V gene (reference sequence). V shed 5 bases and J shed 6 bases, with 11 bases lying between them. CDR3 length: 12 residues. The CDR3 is CASSGSGVEQYF. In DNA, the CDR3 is TGTGCCAGCAGCGGGTCAGGGGTCGAGCAGTACTTC.

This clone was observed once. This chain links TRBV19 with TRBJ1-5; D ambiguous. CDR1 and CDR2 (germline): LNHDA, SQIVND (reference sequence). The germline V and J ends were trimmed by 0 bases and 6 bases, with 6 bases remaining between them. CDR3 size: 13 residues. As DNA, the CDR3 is TGTGCCAGTAGTATAGATGAGGGTCAGCCCCAGCATTTT. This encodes CASSIDEGQPQHF.

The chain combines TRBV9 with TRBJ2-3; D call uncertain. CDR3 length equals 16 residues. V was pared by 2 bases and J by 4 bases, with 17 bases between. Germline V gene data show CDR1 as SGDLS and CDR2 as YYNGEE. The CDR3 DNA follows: TGTGCCAGCAGCGTTAATAGTGTGGGCTCCGCAGATACGCAGTATTTT. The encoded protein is CASSVNSVGSADTQYF. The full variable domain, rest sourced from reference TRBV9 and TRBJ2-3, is DSGVTQTPKHLITATGQRVTLRCSPRSGDLSVYWYQQSLDQGLQFLIQYYNGEERAKGNILERFSAQQFPDLHSELNLSSLELGDSALYFCASSVNSVGSADTQYFGPGTRLTVL.

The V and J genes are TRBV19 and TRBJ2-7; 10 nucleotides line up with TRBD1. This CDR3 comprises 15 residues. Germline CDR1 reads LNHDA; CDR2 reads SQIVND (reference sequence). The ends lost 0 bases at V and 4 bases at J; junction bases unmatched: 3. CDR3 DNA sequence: TGTGCCAGTAGTATAGATAGACAGGGGGCATACGAGCAGTACTTC. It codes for CASSIDRQGAYEQYF.

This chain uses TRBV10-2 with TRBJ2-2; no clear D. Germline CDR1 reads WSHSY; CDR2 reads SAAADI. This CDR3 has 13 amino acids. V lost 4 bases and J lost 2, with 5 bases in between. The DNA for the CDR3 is TGCGCCAGCAGTGCCGTAAACACCGGGGAGCTGTTTTTT. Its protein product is CASSAVNTGELFF.

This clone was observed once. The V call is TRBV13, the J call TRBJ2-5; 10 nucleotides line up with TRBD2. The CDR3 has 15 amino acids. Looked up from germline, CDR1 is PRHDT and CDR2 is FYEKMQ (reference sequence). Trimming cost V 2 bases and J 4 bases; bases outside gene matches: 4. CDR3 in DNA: TGTGCCAGCAGCTTAAGAGCGGGAGGGCGAGAGACCCAGTACTTC. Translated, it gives CASSLRAGGRETQYF.

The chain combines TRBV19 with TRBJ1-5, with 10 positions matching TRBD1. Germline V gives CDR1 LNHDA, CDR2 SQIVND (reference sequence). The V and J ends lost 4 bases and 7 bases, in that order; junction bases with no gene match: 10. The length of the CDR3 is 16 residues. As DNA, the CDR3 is TGTGCCAGTAGTACCTCCCGACAGGGGGCATTACAGCCCCAGCATTTT. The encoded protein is CASSTSRQGALQPQHF. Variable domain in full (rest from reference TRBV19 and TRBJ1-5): DGGITQSPKYLFRKEGQNVTLSCEQNLNHDAMYWYRQDPGQGLRLIYYSQIVNDFQKGDIAEGYSVSREKKESFPLTVTSAQKNPTAFYLCASSTSRQGALQPQHFGDGTRLSIL.